This T cell receptor beta chain was found in a study of blood T cell repertoires in COVID-19. Study-wide context: Acute and convalescent COVID-19 specimens originated in the United States, Italy and Spain. Nucleic acid was either cDNA or gDNA, and it came from T cells, B-cell-depleted T cells, or PBMCs.

Per the original methods: From reference gene primer amplification, estimates of nucleated cell counts were derived. Clones were sequenced by immunoSEQ multiplex PCR, and TCRdb holds only the in-frame ones, with some missing. V, J and clone size are taken as reported in that table, and D and trimming were inferred from the DNA itself. This table has under 80,000 clones, roughly 86% appearing once. The germline V gene has CDR1 SGHRS and CDR2 YFSETQ. This CDR3 contains 15 residues. J gave up 3 bases and V 2 bases, and 7 bases lay outside the gene matches. Sequencing was performed on peripheral blood. The receptor's source is a man between 65 and 80 years old with acute or convalescent COVID-19. The chain uses TRBV5-1 and TRBJ2-7, with TRBD2 matching 8 bases. In nucleotides, the CDR3 is TGCGCCAGCAGCTTCGGACTAGCCGCTATCTACGAGCAGTACTTC. Its translation: CASSFGLAAIYEQYF. Filled out from reference TRBV5-1 and TRBJ2-7, the complete variable domain reads KAGVTQTPRYLIKTRGQQVTLSCSPISGHRSVSWYQQTPGQGLQFLFEYFSETQRNKGNFPGRFSGRQFSNSRSEMNVSTLELGDSALYLCASSFGLAAIYEQYFGPGTRLTVT.